Listed below are T cell receptor beta chains from one sample, sequenced in a study of T cell responses to AZD1222 COVID-19 vaccine. Libraries were prepared by immunoSEQ multiplex PCR; TCRdb keeps only in-frame clonotypes and omits some of them. The sample records more than 85,000 clones, 91% being singletons. The material was peripheral blood, obtained on day 0 of AZD1222 vaccination. These receptors originate from an adult in good health. CDR3s include the opening cysteine and the closing phenylalanine or tryptophan. The D gene is left open where the match is weak. Size tells how often a clone was seen (once, few, many) or the class of an expanded clone, and some rows leave it out.

TRBV6-5	TRBJ1-4	.	.	CASSLTVGGEKLFF	TGTGCCAGCAGTCTGACAGTTGGAGGTGAAAAACTGTTTTTT
TRBV5-4	TRBJ1-6	.	.	CASSLQGTGSPLHF	TGTGCCAGCAGCTTGCAGGGGACGGGGTCACCCCTCCACTTT
TRBV5-1	TRBJ2-7	.	.	CASSYQMTGYEQYF	TGCGCCAGCAGCTATCAAATGACCGGCTACGAGCAGTACTTC
TRBV4-1	TRBJ1-2	.	.	CASSPHGGASYGYTF	TGCGCCAGCAGCCCCCATGGTGGGGCTTCTTATGGCTACACCTTC
TRBV19	TRBJ2-7	TRBD1	.	CASSIGPGQGVEQYF	TGTGCCAGTAGTATAGGCCCGGGACAGGGGGTCGAGCAGTACTTC
TRBV7-6	TRBJ1-1	TRBD1	.	CASSLGTGGMNTEAFF	TGTGCCAGCAGCTTAGGGACAGGGGGGATGAACACTGAAGCTTTCTTT
TRBV14	TRBJ1-2	.	few	CASSQHPVDGYTF	TGTGCCAGCAGCCAACATCCGGTCGATGGCTACACCTTC
TRBV5-1	TRBJ1-2	.	.	CASSLQGSVYTF	TGCGCCAGCAGCTTGCAGGGGTCGGTCTACACCTTC
TRBV12-5	TRBJ2-7	TRBD2	.	CASGLRVAGPYSYEQYF	TGTGCTAGTGGTTTGAGGGTAGCGGGGCCCTACTCCTACGAGCAGTACTTC
TRBV18	TRBJ1-3	TRBD1	.	CASSWDSRTGNTIYF	TGTGCCAGCTCCTGGGACAGCCGGACTGGAAACACCATATATTTT
TRBV11-3	TRBJ1-1	TRBD1	few	CASSRGQGWTEAFF	TGTGCCAGCAGCAGGGGACAGGGTTGGACTGAAGCTTTCTTT
TRBV24-1	TRBJ2-1	.	once	CATSDADREQFF	TGTGCCACCAGTGACGCTGACAGAGAGCAGTTCTTC
TRBV19	TRBJ2-3	TRBD1	.	CASSITGTGGADTQYF	TGTGCCAGTAGTATTACCGGGACAGGGGGCGCAGATACGCAGTATTTT
TRBV10-2	TRBJ1-1	.	.	CASTPQRGGNTEAFF	TGCGCCAGCACCCCCCAGAGGGGGGGGAACACTGAAGCTTTCTTT
TRBV6-5	TRBJ1-3	.	.	CASSFDRSSGNTIYF	TGTGCCAGCAGTTTTGACCGAAGCTCTGGAAACACCATATATTTT
TRBV4-3	TRBJ1-2	.	.	CASTYSTEANYGYTF	TGCGCCAGCACTTACTCTACAGAGGCTAACTATGGCTACACCTTC
TRBV9	TRBJ2-6	.	.	CASSVVGSGANVLTF	TGTGCCAGCAGCGTAGTAGGATCTGGGGCCAACGTCCTGACTTTC
TRBV29-1	TRBJ2-5	.	.	CSTKEETQYF	TGCAGCACCAAAGAAGAGACCCAGTACTTC
TRBV5-4	TRBJ2-1	.	.	CASSRDFGSYNEQFF	TGTGCCAGCAGTCGGGACTTCGGCTCCTACAATGAGCAGTTCTTC
TRBV19	TRBJ2-3	.	.	CASSILAEGGADTQYF	TGTGCCAGTAGTATATTAGCGGAGGGGGGGGCAGATACGCAGTATTTT
TRBV6-5	TRBJ1-2	TRBD1	.	CASSYGQVYGYTF	TGTGCCAGCAGTTACGGACAGGTCTATGGCTACACCTTC
TRBV3-1/TRBV3-2	TRBJ2-5	.	.	CASSQVGSAQYF	TGTGCCAGCAGCCAAGTGGGCTCCGCCCAGTACTTC
TRBV4-3	TRBJ1-3	.	once	CASSPRWQLGGNTIYF	TGCGCCAGCAGCCCGCGGTGGCAGCTGGGGGGAAACACCATATATTTT
TRBV29-1	TRBJ1-5	.	few	CSVGGNNQPQHF	TGCAGCGTTGGTGGCAATAATCAGCCCCAGCATTTT
TRBV6-1	TRBJ2-7	.	.	CASSDRQISIYEQYF	TGTGCCAGCAGTGATCGACAGATATCTATCTACGAGCAGTACTTC
TRBV12-5	TRBJ2-1	.	once	CASGSNSGGQLYNEQFF	TGTGCTAGTGGTTCCAACTCCGGGGGACAGCTATACAATGAGCAGTTCTTC
TRBV7-2	TRBJ1-2	TRBD1	once	CASSPGTGIYGYTF	TGTGCCAGCAGTCCCGGGACAGGGATCTATGGCTACACCTTC
TRBV7-9	TRBJ1-5	.	.	CASSLGSGGADSNQPQHF	TGTGCCAGCAGCTTAGGGAGCGGGGGGGCGGATAGCAATCAGCCCCAGCATTTT
TRBV7-9	TRBJ1-3	.	.	CASNELGGEGNTIYF	TGTGCCAGCAACGAGCTGGGGGGCGAGGGGAACACCATATATTTT
TRBV2	TRBJ1-5	.	.	CASSEGLPGSNQPQHF	TGTGCCAGCAGTGAAGGGCTGCCGGGAAGCAATCAGCCCCAGCATTTT
TRBV5-4	TRBJ2-3	.	.	CASSLAWARTDTQYF	TGTGCCAGCAGCTTGGCATGGGCACGCACAGATACGCAGTATTTT
TRBV7-9	TRBJ2-2	.	.	CASSSLPRGELFF	TGTGCCAGCAGCTCCCTCCCTAGGGGGGAGCTGTTTTTT
TRBV10-3	TRBJ1-3	.	.	CAISAGRNSGNTIYF	TGTGCCATCAGTGCCGGGCGTAACTCTGGAAACACCATATATTTT
TRBV5-1	TRBJ1-6	TRBD1	.	CASSAGGAGNSPLHF	TGCGCCAGCTCTGCAGGGGGCGCGGGGAATTCACCCCTCCACTTT
TRBV5-1	TRBJ1-5	.	.	CASSLEGSNQPQHF	TGCGCCAGCAGCTTGGAGGGGAGCAATCAGCCCCAGCATTTT
TRBV29-1	TRBJ1-1	.	.	CSVLTGSNTEAFF	TGCAGCGTTCTTACGGGGTCTAACACTGAAGCTTTCTTT
TRBV5-5	TRBJ1-2	.	once	CASSWTENYGYTF	TGTGCCAGCAGCTGGACGGAGAACTATGGCTACACCTTC
TRBV11-2	TRBJ2-7	.	.	CASSLGYGDEQYF	TGTGCCAGCAGCTTAGGGTACGGCGACGAGCAGTACTTC
TRBV30	TRBJ1-2	.	.	CAWQEGDGYTF	TGTGCCTGGCAGGAGGGAGATGGCTACACCTTC
TRBV3-1/TRBV3-2	TRBJ1-2	.	.	CASSQVQGGYTF	TGTGCCAGCAGCCAAGTCCAGGGTGGCTACACCTTC
TRBV5-1	TRBJ1-2	.	once	CASSLGTQDYTF	TGCGCCAGCAGCTTAGGGACCCAGGACTACACCTTC
TRBV10-2	TRBJ1-3	TRBD1	.	CASSERQGVGNTIYF	TGCGCCAGCAGTGAACGGCAGGGGGTTGGAAACACCATATATTTT
TRBV15	TRBJ1-2	.	.	CATSYMGDYGYTF	TGTGCCACCAGCTATATGGGGGACTATGGCTACACCTTC
TRBV18	TRBJ1-1	TRBD1	.	CASSPPTGRGLGTEAFF	TGTGCCAGCTCACCACCGACAGGGCGGGGGTTGGGCACTGAAGCTTTCTTT
TRBV6-2/TRBV6-3	TRBJ1-2	.	.	CASSKPGGLNYGYTF	TGTGCCAGCAGTAAACCGGGGGGACTAAACTATGGCTACACCTTC
TRBV6-1	TRBJ1-1	.	.	CASSETLNTEAFF	TGTGCCAGCAGTGAAACATTGAACACTGAAGCTTTCTTT
TRBV23-1	TRBJ1-2	TRBD1	.	CASSRPPGQTCYGYTF	TGCGCCAGCAGTCGGCCACCGGGACAGACTTGTTATGGCTACACCTTC
TRBV7-8	TRBJ2-4	.	.	CASSFLNIQYF	TGTGCCAGCAGCTTCCTGAATATTCAGTACTTC
TRBV6-5	TRBJ1-1	.	.	CASSYGGLGNTEAFF	TGTGCCAGCAGTTACGGGGGCCTTGGGAACACTGAAGCTTTCTTT
TRBV5-5	TRBJ1-2	.	.	CASSPSPGREGGYTF	TGTGCCAGCAGCCCGAGCCCTGGCAGGGAGGGTGGCTACACCTTC
TRBV4-1	TRBJ1-4	.	.	CASSPTGNREKLFF	TGCGCCAGCAGCCCCACAGGGAATCGGGAAAAACTGTTTTTT